This TCR beta chain was sequenced in a study of neurological immune-mediated disorders. V was pared by 6 bases and J by 0 bases, with 6 bases between. The CDR3 consists of 12 residues. Germline-derived CDR1 and CDR2 are MNHEY and SVGEGT. Time point here: longitudinal time-point 1 (baseline). This clonotype was found many times. Synthesis of cDNA used 5'RACE (with 10-nucleotide random UMIs). Every sequencing run generated in excess of 170 million TCR-beta sequences. These sequences covered 15-18 subjects. Using its own MiXCR run on the 5' RACE reads, TCRdb lists one record per CDR3 protein. The data contain 67,000 or so distinct CDR3 sequences, about an eighth of them singletons.

This TCR came from a female donor with HTLV-1-associated myelopathy (HAM/TSP). The sequenced sample was PBMCs. The chain links TRBV6-2 or TRBV6-3 to TRBJ2-7; D gene unclear. This CDR3 is CASRPPSYEQYF. The CDR3 coding sequence is TGTGCCAGCAGGCCACCCTCCTACGAGCAGTACTTC.